One sample yielded the 25 T cell receptor beta chains listed below, sequenced in a study of PD-1 blockade in mismatch repair-deficient tumors. Sequencing used immunoSEQ multiplex PCR; TCRdb keeps in-frame clones, though not all of them. The table lists about 22,000 clones, approximately 84% of them singletons. Source: peripheral blood, taken 2 weeks after starting pembrolizumab. The source of these receptors is an adult with mismatch repair-deficient cancer.

The genes are TRBV5-1 and TRBJ1-1, with D possibly TRBD1 on 5 matching bases. Germline loops: CDR1 SGHRS, CDR2 YFSETQ. CDR3 size: 13 residues. Between the trimmed V and J ends, which lost 2 bases and 5 bases, there was a span of 10 bases. CDR3 sequence (DNA): TGCGCCAGCAGCTTAGAGGGACGAACTGAAGCTTTCTTT. Translated, it gives CASSLEGRTEAFF.

V is TRBV19 and J is TRBJ2-1; TRBD1 might be the D (7 bases). Trimming took off 6 bases at V and 5 bases at J, with 11 bases between the two ends. Germline CDR1 and CDR2: LNHDA and SQIVND (reference sequence). CDR3 length equals 13 residues. The CDR3: CASSRGVDNEQFF. CDR3 DNA: TGTGCCAGTAGCAGGGGGGTGGACAATGAGCAGTTCTTC.

The genes are TRBV10-3 and TRBJ2-3; 14 nucleotides line up with TRBD2. V was pared by 4 bases and J by 4 bases, with 4 bases of the junction left unmatched. The CDR3 consists of 16 residues. In germline, CDR1 is ENHRY, CDR2 SYGVKD. CDR3 nucleotides: TGTGCCATCAGTGCGGGACTAGCGGGAGCCGCAGATACGCAGTATTTT. Translating gives CAISAGLAGAADTQYF.

The chain uses TRBV5-1 and TRBJ2-4, with D perhaps matching TRBD2 (5 bases). The CDR3 length is 13 residues. Germline lookup yields CDR1 SGHRS and CDR2 YFSETQ. The V and J ends lost 4 bases and 12 bases respectively, with 17 bases between them. The CDR3 DNA sequence: TGCGCCAGCAGCCGGGCGGAAGGTCGGGATCAGTACTTC. This sequence encodes CASSRAEGRDQYF.

In its sample, this clone was seen once. The gene calls are TRBV28 and TRBJ2-3; no clear D gene. The ends were cut back, 8 bases at V and 0 bases at J, with 15 bases in the middle. This CDR3 region has 15 residues. CDR1 MDHEN and CDR2 SYDVKM come from the germline V gene. The CDR3 spells CASLGLTYSTDTQYF. CDR3 nucleotide sequence: TGTGCCAGCCTTGGGCTAACCTATAGCACAGATACGCAGTATTTT.

The CDR3 spells CASSYGQGGNIQYF. The CDR3 DNA reads as TGTGCCAGCAGTTACGGACAGGGCGGGAACATTCAGTACTTC. The V gene is TRBV6-6, the J gene TRBJ2-4; 8 positions match TRBD1. The V gene end was trimmed by 2 bases and the J gene end by 7 bases; junction bases not matched to a gene: 4. The CDR3 runs to 14 residues. Germline CDR1 is MNHNY and CDR2 is SVGAGI (reference sequence).

The gene calls are TRBV2 and TRBJ2-5; D unresolved. CDR1 is SNHLY and CDR2 is FYNNEI in the germline V gene. The CDR3 covers 14 residues. V lost 7 bases and J lost 2, with 14 bases in between. The CDR3 here is CASIEQRNQETQYF. The CDR3 nucleotides read TGTGCCAGCATCGAACAACGAAATCAAGAGACCCAGTACTTC.

This clone is a singleton in its sample. The chain is built from TRBV6-6 and TRBJ2-1, with D uncertain. This CDR3 region has 14 residues. The germline V and J ends were trimmed by 8 bases and 4 bases, with 15 bases remaining between them. Germline V gene data show CDR1 as MNHNY and CDR2 as SVGAGI (reference sequence). The CDR3 coding sequence is TGTGCCAGCGGAACTTTTGCCGGGTACAATGAGCAGTTCTTC. As protein: CASGTFAGYNEQFF.

The chain employs TRBV7-2 and TRBJ2-7, with 9 positions matching TRBD2. With 3 bases clipped from V and 4 bases from J, the junction kept 7 bases outside the gene matches. The length of the CDR3 is 15 residues. The V gene's germline CDR1 is SGHTA and CDR2 FQGNSA. Written as DNA, the CDR3 is TGTGCCAGCAGCTTTTCGGTAGCGGGAGTATACGAGCAGTACTTC. It encodes CASSFSVAGVYEQYF.

The chain uses TRBV5-1 and TRBJ2-4, with D hard to call. Germline V lookup: CDR1 SGHRS, CDR2 YFSETQ. The CDR3 loop spans 14 amino acids. The V and J ends lost 4 bases and 1 base respectively, with 9 bases between them. The CDR3 sequence: CASSLEGAKNIQYF. The CDR3 DNA sequence: TGCGCCAGCAGCCTAGAAGGGGCCAAAAACATTCAGTACTTC.

V gene TRBV7-6 combines with J gene TRBJ2-3; D may be TRBD2 (6 bases). Germline assignment: CDR1 SGHVS and CDR2 FNYEAQ. The CDR3 is made up of 13 amino acids. Trimming left V 6 bases short and J 0 bases short, with 7 bases between. Written as DNA, the CDR3 is TGTGCCAGCAGGGGGACTAGCACAGATACGCAGTATTTT. Its translation: CASRGTSTDTQYF. Filled out from reference TRBV7-6 and TRBJ2-3, the complete variable domain reads GAGVSQSPRYKVTKRGQDVALRCDPISGHVSLYWYRQALGQGPEFLTYFNYEAQQDKSGLPNDRFSAERPEGSISTLTIQRTEQRDSAMYRCASRGTSTDTQYFGPGTRLTVL.

The V gene is TRBV27, the J gene TRBJ2-3; 9 positions match TRBD2. V was pared by 7 bases and J by 2 bases, with 10 bases of the junction left unmatched. Germline V gene lookup returns CDR1 MNHEY and CDR2 SMNVEV (reference sequence). The CDR3 sequence is 16 residues long. The CDR3 sequence is CASTNRLAASTDTQYF. Here the CDR3 DNA reads TGTGCCAGCACCAATAGACTAGCGGCCTCCACAGATACGCAGTATTTT.

The V and J genes are TRBV27 and TRBJ1-5; tentatively, D is TRBD1 (5 bases). Germline V gene lookup returns CDR1 MNHEY and CDR2 SMNVEV (reference sequence). The CDR3 consists of 13 residues. Between the trimmed V and J ends, which lost 6 bases and 9 bases, there was a span of 15 bases. CDR3 loop: CASSWGRTRPQHF. The CDR3 nucleotides read TGTGCCAGCAGCTGGGGACGGACAAGGCCCCAGCATTTT.

This chain joins TRBV7-9 and TRBJ2-3; D unclear. Looked up from germline, CDR1 is SEHNR and CDR2 is FQNEAQ (reference sequence). The CDR3 is made up of 14 amino acids. Trimming removed 1 base at V and 4 bases at J, with 9 bases between. CDR3 region: CASSLGQSSDTQYF. The CDR3 DNA is TGTGCCAGCAGCTTAGGCCAGAGTTCAGATACGCAGTATTTT.

This chain's CDR3 is CASRQYEQYF. CDR3 DNA: TGTGCCAGCAGGCAGTACGAGCAGTACTTC. The V call is TRBV6-1, the J call TRBJ2-7, with no clear D. This CDR3 contains 10 residues. CDR1 is MNHNS, CDR2 SASEGT, per germline. V lost 6 bases, J lost 4 bases, and 4 bases lay in between.

V and J are TRBV10-2 and TRBJ2-2, with D uncertain. V lost 9 bases to trimming and J lost 1 base, with 9 bases between them. The length of the CDR3 is 13 residues. Germline values: CDR1 WSHSY, CDR2 SAAADI. The CDR3 reads CASSDGNTGELFF. DNA for the CDR3: TGCGCCAGTTCTGACGGGAACACCGGGGAGCTGTTTTTT.

The chain uses TRBV11-2 and TRBJ1-1, with 7 bases that match TRBD1. CDR1 and CDR2 (germline): SGHAT, FQNNGV. This CDR3 region has 16 residues. V lost 3 bases, J lost 1 base, and 8 bases stayed unmatched. The CDR3 spells CASSLRTGTENTEAFF. CDR3 nucleotides: TGTGCCAGCAGCTTGAGAACCGGGACAGAGAACACTGAAGCTTTCTTT.

J is TRBJ2-6 and V is TRBV27; 7 bases are shared with TRBD1. This CDR3 region has 19 residues. Germline V lookup: CDR1 MNHEY, CDR2 SMNVEV (reference sequence). Trimming cost V 2 bases and J 0 bases; bases outside gene matches: 10. The DNA of the CDR3 is TGTGCCAGCAGTTTAAGTAGGGGGCCTGGGATCTCTGGGGCCAACGTCCTGACTTTC. This gives the protein CASSLSRGPGISGANVLTF.

The rearrangement joins TRBV7-9 to TRBJ2-4; the match to TRBD2 covers 11 bases. Germline lookup yields CDR1 SEHNR and CDR2 FQNEAQ (reference sequence). The CDR3 has 19 residues. V shed 5 bases, J shed 0 bases, and the junction held 12 bases outside the gene matches. CDR3 in DNA: TGTGCCAGCAGCCCGACGCTAGCGGGAGGACTCCTAGCCAAAAACATTCAGTACTTC. This encodes CASSPTLAGGLLAKNIQYF.

The gene calls are TRBV10-3 and TRBJ2-1; perhaps TRBD2 as D (5 bases). Deletions cut 10 bases from V and 2 bases from J, with 15 bases between. The CDR3 runs to 14 residues. Per germline, CDR1 ENHRY and CDR2 SYGVKD. In DNA form, the CDR3 reads TGTGCCACCCTCCCTGAGAGGGCCTACAATGAGCAGTTCTTC. Translated: CATLPERAYNEQFF.

This clone was detected once. The CDR3 sequence is CASSAPTGGPNTGELFF. CDR3 nucleotide sequence: TGTGCCAGCAGTGCGCCTACGGGAGGGCCTAACACCGGGGAGCTGTTTTTT. The gene calls are TRBV6-1 and TRBJ2-2; 8 bases are shared with TRBD2. This CDR3 spans 17 amino acids. Trimming at V came to 4 bases and at J to 2 bases, leaving 9 bases not matched to a gene. Per the germline V gene, CDR1 is MNHNS and CDR2 is SASEGT.

The chain recombines TRBV6-5 with TRBJ2-7; TRBD2 matches 11 bases. The V gene end was trimmed by 7 bases and the J gene end by 2 bases; junction bases not matched to a gene: 7. CDR1 is MNHEY, CDR2 SVGAGI, per germline. This CDR3 is 15 amino acids long. The CDR3 coding sequence is TGTGCCAGCACTCGAACTAGCGGGAGCGCCTACGAGCAGTACTTC. This translates into CASTRTSGSAYEQYF.

This clone was found once. The CDR3 DNA reads as TGTGCCAGCAGTTTATCCGGCAGGATGAACACTGAAGCTTTCTTT. This translates into CASSLSGRMNTEAFF. The V and J genes are TRBV28 and TRBJ1-1; no firm D call. CDR3 size: 15 residues. Germline lookup yields CDR1 MDHEN and CDR2 SYDVKM. Deletions cut 1 base from V and 0 bases from J, with 9 bases between.

The rearrangement joins TRBV19 to TRBJ1-5; 9 bases agree with TRBD1. Trimming at V came to 10 bases and at J to 5 bases, leaving 9 bases not matched to a gene. CDR3 length equals 14 residues. CDR1 is LNHDA, CDR2 SQIVND, per germline (reference sequence). This CDR3 reads CATRGQGKDQPQHF. CDR3 in DNA: TGTGCCACCCGAGGACAGGGGAAGGATCAGCCCCAGCATTTT.

The J gene is TRBJ1-1, the V gene TRBV29-1, with D unresolved. This CDR3 contains 12 residues. V dropped 4 bases and J dropped 0 bases, with 6 bases sitting between them. The V gene's germline CDR1 is SQVTM and CDR2 ANQGSEA. In nucleotides, the CDR3 is TGCAGCGTTGGGAACGTGAACACTGAAGCTTTCTTT. Amino acid sequence: CSVGNVNTEAFF. Complete variable domain (other parts from reference TRBV29-1 and TRBJ1-1): SAVISQKPSRDICQRGTSLTIQCQVDSQVTMMFWYRQQPGQSLTLIATANQGSEATYESGFVIDKFPISRPNLTFSTLTVSNMSPEDSSIYLCSVGNVNTEAFFGQGTRLTVV.